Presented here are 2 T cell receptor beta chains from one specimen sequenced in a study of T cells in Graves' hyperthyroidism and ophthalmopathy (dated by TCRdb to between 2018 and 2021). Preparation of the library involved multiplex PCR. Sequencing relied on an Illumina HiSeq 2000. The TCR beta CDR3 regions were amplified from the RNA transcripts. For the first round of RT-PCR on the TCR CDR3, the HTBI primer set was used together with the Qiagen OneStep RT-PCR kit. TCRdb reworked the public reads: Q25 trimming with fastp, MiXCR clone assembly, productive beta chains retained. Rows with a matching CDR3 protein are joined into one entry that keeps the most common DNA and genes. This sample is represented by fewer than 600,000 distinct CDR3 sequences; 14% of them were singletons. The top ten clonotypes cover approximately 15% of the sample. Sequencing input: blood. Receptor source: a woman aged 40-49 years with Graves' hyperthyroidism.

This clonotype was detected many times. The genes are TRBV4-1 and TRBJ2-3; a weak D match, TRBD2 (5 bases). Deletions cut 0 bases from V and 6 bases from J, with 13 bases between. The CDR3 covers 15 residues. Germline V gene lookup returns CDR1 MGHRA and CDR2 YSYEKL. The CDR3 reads CASSQDGLANDTQYF. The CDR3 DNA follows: TGCGCCAGCAGCCAAGATGGGCTAGCTAATGATACGCAGTATTTT.

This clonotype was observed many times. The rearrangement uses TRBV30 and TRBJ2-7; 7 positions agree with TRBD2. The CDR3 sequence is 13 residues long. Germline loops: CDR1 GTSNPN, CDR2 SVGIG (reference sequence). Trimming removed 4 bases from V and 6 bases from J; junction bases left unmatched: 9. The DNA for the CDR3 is TGTGCCTGGATCCGGGCGGGAGCTAGCGAGCAGTACTTC. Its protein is CAWIRAGASEQYF.